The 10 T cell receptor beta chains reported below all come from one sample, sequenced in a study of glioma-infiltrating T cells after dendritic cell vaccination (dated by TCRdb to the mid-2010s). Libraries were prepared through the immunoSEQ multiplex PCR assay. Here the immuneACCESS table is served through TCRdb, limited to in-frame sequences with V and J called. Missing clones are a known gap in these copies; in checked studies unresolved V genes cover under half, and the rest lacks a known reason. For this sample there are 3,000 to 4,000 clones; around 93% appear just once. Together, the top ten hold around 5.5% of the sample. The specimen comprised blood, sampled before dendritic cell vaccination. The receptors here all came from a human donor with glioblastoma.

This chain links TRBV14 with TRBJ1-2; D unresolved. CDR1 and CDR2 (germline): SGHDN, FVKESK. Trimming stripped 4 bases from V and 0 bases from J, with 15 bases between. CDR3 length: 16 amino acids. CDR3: CASSRAPRVANYGYTF. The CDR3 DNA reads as TGTGCCAGCAGCCGGGCCCCTCGAGTGGCTAACTATGGCTACACCTTC.

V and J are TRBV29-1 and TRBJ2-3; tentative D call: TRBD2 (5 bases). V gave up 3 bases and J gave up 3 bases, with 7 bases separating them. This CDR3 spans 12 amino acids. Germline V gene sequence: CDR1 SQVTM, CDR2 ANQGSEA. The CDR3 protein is CSVDRGTDTQYF. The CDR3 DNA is TGCAGCGTTGATCGGGGAACAGATACGCAGTATTTT.

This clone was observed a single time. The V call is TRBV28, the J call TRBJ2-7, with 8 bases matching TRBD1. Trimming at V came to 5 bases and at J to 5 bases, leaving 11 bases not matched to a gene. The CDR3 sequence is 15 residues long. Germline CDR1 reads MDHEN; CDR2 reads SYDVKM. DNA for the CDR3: TGTGCCAGCAGTCTCACCCGGACAGGGTTGAACGAGCAGTACTTC. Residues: CASSLTRTGLNEQYF.

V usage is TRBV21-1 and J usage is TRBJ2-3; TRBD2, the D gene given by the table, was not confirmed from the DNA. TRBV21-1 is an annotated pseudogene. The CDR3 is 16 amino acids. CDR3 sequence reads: CASSRRRESSTDTQYF. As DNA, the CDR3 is TGTGCCAGCAGCAGACGGAGGGAGTCTAGCACAGATACGCAGTATTTT.

The CDR3 DNA reads as TGCAGCGTTGATGAGGAGACCCAGTACTTC. Protein: CSVDEETQYF. The chain employs TRBV29-1 and TRBJ2-5; D unresolved. The CDR3 has 10 amino acids. Germline assignment: CDR1 SQVTM and CDR2 ANQGSEA. V shed 3 bases and J shed 5 bases, with 4 bases lying between them.

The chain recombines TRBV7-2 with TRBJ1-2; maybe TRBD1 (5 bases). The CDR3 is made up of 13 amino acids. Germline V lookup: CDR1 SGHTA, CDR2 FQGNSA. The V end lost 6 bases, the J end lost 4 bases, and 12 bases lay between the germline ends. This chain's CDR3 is CASRQTAIYGYTF. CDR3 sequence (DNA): TGTGCCAGCAGGCAGACAGCGATCTATGGCTACACCTTC.

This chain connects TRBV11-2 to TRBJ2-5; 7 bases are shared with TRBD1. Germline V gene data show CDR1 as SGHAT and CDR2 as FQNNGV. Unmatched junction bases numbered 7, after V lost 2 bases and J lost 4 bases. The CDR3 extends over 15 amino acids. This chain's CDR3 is CASSLSMPGGETQYF. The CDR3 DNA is TGTGCCAGCAGCTTATCTATGCCAGGGGGAGAGACCCAGTACTTC.

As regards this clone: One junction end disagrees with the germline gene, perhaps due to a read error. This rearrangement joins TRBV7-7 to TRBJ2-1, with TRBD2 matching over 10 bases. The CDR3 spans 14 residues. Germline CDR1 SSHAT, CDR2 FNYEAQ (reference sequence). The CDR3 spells CASSPLAGYNEQFF. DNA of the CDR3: TGTGCTAGCAGTCCACTAGCGGGGTACAATGAGCAGTTCTTC.

DNA for the CDR3: TGTGCCAGCAGTCCCCGGACAGGTTACCTCTACGAGCAGTACTTC. Amino acid sequence: CASSPRTGYLYEQYF. The J gene is TRBJ2-7, the V gene TRBV27; TRBD1 matches at 7 bases. CDR3 length equals 15 residues. V lost 5 bases and J lost 3; bases outside the gene matches: 10. Germline CDR1 MNHEY, CDR2 SMNVEV (reference sequence).

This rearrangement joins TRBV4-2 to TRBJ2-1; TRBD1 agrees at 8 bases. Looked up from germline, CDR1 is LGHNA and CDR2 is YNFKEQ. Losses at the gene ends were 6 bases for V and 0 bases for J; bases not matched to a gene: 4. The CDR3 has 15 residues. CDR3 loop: CASRDRVLSYNEQFF. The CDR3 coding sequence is TGTGCCAGCAGGGACAGGGTCCTCTCCTACAATGAGCAGTTCTTC.